This passage covers 28 T cell receptor beta chains from one sample sequenced in a study of blood T cell repertoires in COVID-19. Sequencing was performed with immunoSEQ multiplex PCR; in TCRdb, only in-frame clones are kept and a portion is missing. The sample records roughly 160,000 clones, approximately 79% being singletons. Material for sequencing was peripheral blood. The receptors originated from an elderly woman with acute or convalescent COVID-19.

The rearrangement joins TRBV7-8 to TRBJ2-7; TRBD2 matches 9 bases. Germline assignment: CDR1 SGHVS and CDR2 FQNEAQ. The CDR3 length is 17 residues. With 5 bases clipped from V and 0 bases from J, the junction kept 11 bases outside the gene matches. The DNA for the CDR3 is TGTGCCAGCAGCCACCGTTTTAGTAGCGGGAGCTCCTACGAGCAGTACTTC. It codes for CASSHRFSSGSSYEQYF.

This clone was counted only a few times. The chain carries TRBV7-8 and TRBJ2-1; 7 nucleotides match TRBD2. Trimming cost V 5 bases and J 6 bases; bases outside gene matches: 10. CDR1 and CDR2 (germline): SGHVS, FQNEAQ. There are 15 residues in the CDR3. The CDR3, as DNA: TGTGCCAGCAGCCCCGACGGCGGGAGCACCAATGAGCAGTTCTTC. It is translated as CASSPDGGSTNEQFF.

This chain uses TRBV19 with TRBJ2-6; TRBD1 agrees at 7 bases. V lost 7 bases to trimming and J lost 0 bases; unmatched junction nucleotides: 9. This CDR3 has 17 amino acids. Germline CDR1 and CDR2: LNHDA and SQIVND (reference sequence). The CDR3 DNA sequence: TGTGCCAGTACCAGACGACAGGGACCCTCTGGGGCCAACGTCCTGACTTTC. Amino acids: CASTRRQGPSGANVLTF.

J is TRBJ1-1 and V is TRBV7-9; D is uncertain. From germline, CDR1 is SEHNR and CDR2 FQNEAQ (reference sequence). This CDR3 contains 13 residues. V shed 2 bases and J shed 1 base, with 5 bases lying between them. CDR3 loop: CASSLIANTEAFF. DNA for the CDR3: TGTGCCAGCAGCTTAATAGCGAACACTGAAGCTTTCTTT.

This clone has more than one count but fewer than ten. The chain has TRBV13 and TRBJ1-3; TRBD1 is a possible D gene (6 bases). This CDR3 has 12 residues. CDR1 is PRHDT, CDR2 FYEKMQ, per germline (reference sequence). Trimming left V 5 bases short and J 8 bases short, with 10 bases between. DNA for the CDR3: TGTGCCAGCAGCGCCAGGGGAGACACCATATATTTT. As protein: CASSARGDTIYF.

Here the CDR3 reads CASRSEGAGNQPQHF. The DNA of the CDR3 is TGTGCCAGCAGGTCTGAGGGGGCCGGCAATCAGCCCCAGCATTTT. The chain carries TRBV2 and TRBJ1-5, with TRBD1 identical over 7 bases. The CDR3 is 15 residues long. Germline V gene sequence: CDR1 SNHLY, CDR2 FYNNEI. Trimming took 6 bases from V and 2 from J; bases not matched to a gene: 7.

CDR3 nucleotide sequence: TGTGCCAGCAGCTCATCTAGCGGGAGGAGAACCGGGGAGCTGTTTTTT. This encodes CASSSSSGRRTGELFF. The chain joins TRBV7-9 to TRBJ2-2; 11 positions agree with TRBD2. The CDR3 is 16 residues long. Unmatched junction bases numbered 6, after V lost 4 bases and J lost 5 bases. Germline assignment: CDR1 SEHNR and CDR2 FQNEAQ (reference sequence). The full variable domain, its missing parts supplied by reference TRBV7-9 and TRBJ2-2, is DTGVSQNPRHKITKRGQNVTFRCDPISEHNRLYWYRQTLGQGPEFLTYFQNEAQLEKSRLLSDRFSAERPKGSFSTLEIQRTEQGDSAMYLCASSSSSGRRTGELFFGEGSRLTVL.

V gene TRBV10-2 combines with J gene TRBJ2-7; 7 bases match TRBD2. The germline V gene has CDR1 WSHSY and CDR2 SAAADI. V was clipped by 0 bases and J by 5 bases; unmatched bases: 7. The CDR3 extends over 15 amino acids. In DNA form, the CDR3 reads TGCGCCAGCAGTGAGTCATCAGGCCGGGGGGACGAGCAGTACTTC. Amino acids: CASSESSGRGDEQYF.

This clone was picked up a small number of times. This chain connects TRBV3-1 (or the pseudogene TRBV3-2) to TRBJ2-1; D ambiguous. The CDR3 spans 16 residues. Germline CDR1 reads LGHDT; CDR2 reads YNNKEL (reference sequence). Trimming took off 1 base at V and 6 bases at J, with 16 bases between the two ends. The CDR3 protein is CASSQGPRRSINEQFF. The CDR3, as DNA: TGTGCCAGCAGCCAAGGACCGCGGAGATCGATCAATGAGCAGTTCTTC.

The chain employs TRBV19 and TRBJ1-1; D gene unclear. This CDR3 contains 13 residues. Per the germline V gene, CDR1 is LNHDA and CDR2 is SQIVND (reference sequence). V was clipped by 7 bases and J by 4 bases, with 13 bases between them. The CDR3 DNA sequence: TGTGCCAGTAATCTCATTCGGGGCACTGAAGCTTTCTTT. Its translation is CASNLIRGTEAFF. The full variable domain, rest sourced from reference TRBV19 and TRBJ1-1, is DGGITQSPKYLFRKEGQNVTLSCEQNLNHDAMYWYRQDPGQGLRLIYYSQIVNDFQKGDIAEGYSVSREKKESFPLTVTSAQKNPTAFYLCASNLIRGTEAFFGQGTRLTVV.

This clone was seen more than once but under ten times. The gene calls are TRBV19 and TRBJ1-4; D is possibly TRBD1 (6 bases). The V gene's germline CDR1 is LNHDA and CDR2 SQIVND (reference sequence). Trimming removed 10 bases from V and 5 bases from J, with 17 bases in between. The CDR3 is 14 amino acids. The CDR3 spells CATFGGPLNEKLFF. The CDR3 nucleotides read TGTGCCACCTTCGGGGGGCCCCTGAATGAAAAACTGTTTTTT.

The chain employs TRBV7-2 and TRBJ2-2; TRBD1 matches 7 bases. Germline CDR1 is SGHTA and CDR2 is FQGNSA. The V segment lost 6 bases and the J segment 4 bases; nucleotides outside the gene matches: 5. The CDR3 sequence is 14 residues long. DNA of the CDR3: TGTGCCAGCAGACAGGGGTGGAGCACCGGGGAGCTGTTTTTT. Translating it yields CASRQGWSTGELFF.

The rearrangement uses TRBV19 and TRBJ1-1, with D unclear. V shed 1 base and J shed 11 bases, with 5 bases lying between them. Per germline, CDR1 LNHDA and CDR2 SQIVND (reference sequence). CDR3 size: 10 residues. The CDR3 is CASSIGRAFF. CDR3 coding DNA: TGTGCCAGTAGTATAGGCCGGGCTTTCTTT.

This rearrangement joins TRBV3-1 (or the pseudogene TRBV3-2) to TRBJ2-3; 8 nucleotides match TRBD2. V dropped 4 bases and J dropped 0; count of bases not matched to a gene: 6. Germline lookup yields CDR1 LGHDT and CDR2 YNNKEL (reference sequence). This CDR3 is 16 amino acids long. The CDR3, as DNA: TGTGCCAGCAGCCCCACATCGGGGGGGAGCACAGATACGCAGTATTTT. As protein: CASSPTSGGSTDTQYF.

The chain uses TRBV27 and TRBJ2-6; 7 positions match TRBD2. Germline CDR1 is MNHEY and CDR2 is SMNVEV (reference sequence). Unmatched junction bases numbered 5, after V lost 4 bases and J lost 2 bases. The CDR3 covers 16 residues. Here the CDR3 DNA reads TGTGCCAGCAGTTGGGAGGGGCAGACTGGGGCCAACGTCCTGACTTTC. This sequence encodes CASSWEGQTGANVLTF.

The V and J genes are TRBV10-3 and TRBJ2-1; TRBD2 matches at 12 bases. V lost 6 bases to trimming and J lost 4 bases; unmatched junction nucleotides: 10. Germline lookup yields CDR1 ENHRY and CDR2 SYGVKD. This CDR3 spans 17 amino acids. The CDR3 protein is CAIRDSSGRGYYNEQFF. In DNA, the CDR3 is TGTGCCATCAGGGACTCTAGCGGGAGGGGGTATTACAATGAGCAGTTCTTC.

The rearrangement uses TRBV28 and TRBJ1-6; the D is unclear. The CDR3 is made up of 14 amino acids. Trimming cost V 7 bases and J 5 bases, with 12 bases left between them. CDR1 and CDR2 from the germline V gene are MDHEN and SYDVKM. The CDR3 loop reads CASIGGLDNSPLHF. The CDR3, as DNA: TGTGCCAGCATAGGAGGGTTGGATAATTCACCCCTCCACTTT. Filled out from reference TRBV28 and TRBJ1-6, the complete variable domain reads DVKVTQSSRYLVKRTGEKVFLECVQDMDHENMFWYRQDPGLGLRLIYFSYDVKMKEKGDIPEGYSVSREKKERFSLILESASTNQTSMYLCASIGGLDNSPLHFGNGTRLTVT.

This chain connects TRBV9 to TRBJ2-5; maybe TRBD1 (6 bases). The ends were cut back, 0 bases at V and 0 bases at J, with 9 bases in the middle. CDR3 length: 15 residues. Germline CDR1 and CDR2: SGDLS and YYNGEE. CDR3 protein: CASSVAGTHQETQYF. The DNA for the CDR3 is TGTGCCAGCAGCGTAGCCGGGACACACCAAGAGACCCAGTACTTC.

The chain couples TRBV6-6 to TRBJ1-2; TRBD1 is a possible D gene (5 bases). Germline values: CDR1 MNHNY, CDR2 SVGAGI (reference sequence). This CDR3 is 15 amino acids long. V was cut by 4 bases and J by 3 bases, with 15 bases left in between. Here the CDR3 reads CASSLAQVADYGYTF. Here the CDR3 DNA reads TGTGCCAGCAGTTTAGCACAGGTCGCGGACTATGGCTACACCTTC.

This chain joins TRBV3-1 (or the pseudogene TRBV3-2) and TRBJ1-5; TRBD1 might be the D (5 bases). The CDR3 extends over 14 amino acids. V was cut by 0 bases and J by 5 bases, with 8 bases left in between. From germline, CDR1 is LGHDT and CDR2 YNNKEL (reference sequence). CDR3 residues: CASSQDGGDQPQHF. The CDR3 coding sequence is TGTGCCAGCAGCCAAGACGGAGGGGATCAGCCCCAGCATTTT.

This chain connects TRBV2 to TRBJ2-1, with a weak D call TRBD2 (6 bases). Germline V CDR1 and CDR2: SNHLY, FYNNEI. The CDR3 spans 14 residues. Deletions cut 6 bases from V and 6 bases from J, with 15 bases between. The CDR3 nucleotides are TGTGCCAGCAGAGCAACCGGGACTCTCAATGAGCAGTTCTTC. This encodes CASRATGTLNEQFF. Supplemented by reference TRBV2 and TRBJ2-1, the full variable domain reads EPEVTQTPSHQVTQMGQEVILRCVPISNHLYFYWYRQILGQKVEFLVSFYNNEISEKSEIFDDQFSVERPDGSNFTLKIRSTKLEDSAMYFCASRATGTLNEQFFGPGTRLTVL.

By share, this clone counts as medium-sized. The CDR3 DNA reads as TGTGCCAGCAGCGCCCCTAGCGGCCAAGAGACCCAGTACTTC. It yields the protein CASSAPSGQETQYF. V gene TRBV21-1 combines with J gene TRBJ2-5; the table's D call, TRBD2, was not checked against the DNA. TRBV21-1 is assigned pseudogene status. The CDR3 has 14 amino acids.

The chain joins TRBV9 to TRBJ1-1; tentatively, D is TRBD1 (5 bases). V dropped 4 bases and J dropped 4 bases, with 20 bases sitting between them. Germline V gene lookup returns CDR1 SGDLS and CDR2 YYNGEE. The CDR3 covers 16 residues. CDR3 residues: CASSTTSSGGATEAFF. CDR3 coding DNA: TGTGCCAGCAGCACAACCTCGTCCGGAGGGGCCACTGAAGCTTTCTTT.

The chain combines TRBV4-3 with TRBJ2-2; possibly TRBD2 for D (5 bases). Germline V CDR1 and CDR2: LGHNA, YSLEER. CDR3 length equals 16 residues. V lost 2 bases and J 7 bases, leaving 17 bases between the germline ends. The DNA of the CDR3 is TGCGCCAGCAGCCAAAGGGCGGGCCCCCGGAGCGGGGAGCTGTTTTTT. It yields the protein CASSQRAGPRSGELFF.

As DNA, the CDR3 is TGTGCCAGCAGCCGCCCTTCAGGACCAGACTATAATGAGCAGTTCTTC. Amino acid sequence: CASSRPSGPDYNEQFF. This chain links TRBV4-2 with TRBJ2-1; D is possibly TRBD2 (5 bases). This CDR3 spans 16 amino acids. Germline assignment: CDR1 LGHNA and CDR2 YNFKEQ. V was pared by 4 bases and J by 7 bases, with 20 bases between.

The chain recombines TRBV2 with TRBJ2-7; 13 bases fit TRBD2. V dropped 2 bases and J dropped 5; count of bases not matched to a gene: 9. CDR1 and CDR2 from the germline V gene are SNHLY and FYNNEI. The CDR3 has 17 amino acids. The chain's CDR3 is CASSEPRGLAGLNEQYF. The CDR3 DNA follows: TGTGCCAGCAGTGAACCCCGGGGACTAGCGGGGCTGAACGAGCAGTACTTC. Supplemented by reference TRBV2 and TRBJ2-7, the full variable domain reads EPEVTQTPSHQVTQMGQEVILRCVPISNHLYFYWYRQILGQKVEFLVSFYNNEISEKSEIFDDQFSVERPDGSNFTLKIRSTKLEDSAMYFCASSEPRGLAGLNEQYFGPGTRLTVT.

The chain carries TRBV19 and TRBJ2-5, with a possible D match to TRBD1 (5 bases). The CDR3 loop spans 15 amino acids. Trimming took off 4 bases at V and 5 bases at J, with 17 bases between the two ends. Germline CDR1 is LNHDA and CDR2 is SQIVND (reference sequence). The CDR3 bases are TGTGCCAGTAGTACCGGAGCGCAGGGTGGTGAGACCCAGTACTTC. Protein sequence: CASSTGAQGGETQYF.

The chain uses TRBV6-1 and TRBJ2-7; no reliable D call. The CDR3 totals 16 residues. The germline V gene encodes CDR1 MNHNS and CDR2 SASEGT. Deletions cut 4 bases from V and 1 base from J, with 17 bases between. In nucleotides, the CDR3 is TGTGCCAGCAGTGCGATAGCCGGGTCCTCGTCCTACGAGCAGTACTTC. Translated: CASSAIAGSSSYEQYF.